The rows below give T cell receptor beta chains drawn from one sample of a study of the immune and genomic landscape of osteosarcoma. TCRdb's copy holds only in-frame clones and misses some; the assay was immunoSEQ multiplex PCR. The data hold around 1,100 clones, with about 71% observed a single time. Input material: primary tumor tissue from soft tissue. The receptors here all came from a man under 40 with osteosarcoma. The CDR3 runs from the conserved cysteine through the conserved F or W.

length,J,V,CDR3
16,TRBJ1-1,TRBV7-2,CASSRGQGRRDTEAFF
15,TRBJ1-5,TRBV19,CASSIEGQGGQPQHF
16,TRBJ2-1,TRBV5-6,CASSLDTSGGNNEQFF
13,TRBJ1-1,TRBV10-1,CASSFDVNTEAFF
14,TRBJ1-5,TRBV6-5,CASSLTGGRQPQHF
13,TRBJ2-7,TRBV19,CASSLGLTYEQYF
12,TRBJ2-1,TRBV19,CASSHGYNEQFF
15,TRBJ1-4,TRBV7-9,CASSLVRQTNEKLFF
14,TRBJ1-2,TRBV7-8,CASSPGRLNYGYTF
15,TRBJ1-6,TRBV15,CATSREDRVYSPLHF
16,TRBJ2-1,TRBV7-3,CASSRGQGLDNNEQFF
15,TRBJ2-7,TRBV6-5,CASRPGTGGTYEQYF
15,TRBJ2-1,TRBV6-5,CASSPTQGTYNEQFF
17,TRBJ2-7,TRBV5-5,CASSLYSGGETIYEQYF
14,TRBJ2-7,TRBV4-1,CASSQDESEYEQYF
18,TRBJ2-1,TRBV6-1,CASSERLAGTSGGNEQFF
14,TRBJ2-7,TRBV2,CASGAGTGVFRQYF
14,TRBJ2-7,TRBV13,CASSLGRYSYEQYF
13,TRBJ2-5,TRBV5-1,CASSAVHQETQYF
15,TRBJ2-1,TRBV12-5,CASGEASGPTSEQFF
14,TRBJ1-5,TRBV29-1,CSVAADRTGQPQHF
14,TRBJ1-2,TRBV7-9,CASSPPWGDYGYTF
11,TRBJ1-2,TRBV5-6,CASSFDRGYTF
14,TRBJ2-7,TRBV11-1,CASSPRGYSYEQYF
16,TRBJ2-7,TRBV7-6,CASSLAVASAAYEQYF
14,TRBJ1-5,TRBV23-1,CASSQSGINQPQHF
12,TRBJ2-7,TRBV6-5,CASSYGLGEQYF
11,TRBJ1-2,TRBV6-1,CAAQGPFDYTF
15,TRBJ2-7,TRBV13,CASSGDRDRDYEQYF
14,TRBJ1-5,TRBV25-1,CAAGSAYSNQPQHF
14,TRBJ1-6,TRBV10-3,CAISRTTDNSPLHF
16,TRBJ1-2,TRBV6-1,CASSEEATGPGYGYTF
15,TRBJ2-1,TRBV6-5,CASSYGLTPGNEQFF
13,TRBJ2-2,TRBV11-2,CASTRSGVGELFF
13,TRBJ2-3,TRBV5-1,CASSLIPTDTQYF
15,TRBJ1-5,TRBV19,CASSSGQGTHQPQHF
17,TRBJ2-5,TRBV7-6,CASSLAIFYRDQETQYF
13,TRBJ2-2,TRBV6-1,CASNSETPGELFF
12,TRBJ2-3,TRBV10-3,CAISEVADTQYF
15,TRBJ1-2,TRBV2,CASSEYSAPNYGYTF
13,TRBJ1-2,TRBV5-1,CASSYTGVDGYTF